This TCR beta chain derives from a study of T-cell reconstitution after alpha-beta-depleted transplantation in children. Unique molecular identifiers were incorporated when the TCRbeta library was constructed. TCRdb called the PCR reads again in MiXCR, with one record for every CDR3 protein. The sample includes roughly 190,000 distinct CDR3 sequences, about 14% seen only once; the top ten take roughly 13%. V was cut by 9 bases and J by 9 bases, with 18 bases left in between. This CDR3 has 14 residues. From germline, CDR1 is MNHNS and CDR2 SASEGT. The material sequenced was PBMCs from the stem cell graft donor, taken from the stem cell graft. The chain employs TRBV6-1 and TRBJ1-6; D possibly corresponds to TRBD1 (5 bases). This receptor was identified in a human donor who donated a stem cell graft to a child with acute lymphoblastic leukemia. In nucleotides, the CDR3 is TGTGCCAGTAAGAAGGGCCAGGGAACTTCACCCCTCCACTTT. It encodes CASKKGQGTSPLHF.